This T cell receptor beta chain was found in a study of blood T cell repertoires in COVID-19. Across the study: The United States, Italy and Spain supplied acute and convalescent COVID-19 samples. Nucleic acid was either cDNA or gDNA, and it came from T cells, B-cell-depleted T cells, or PBMCs.

Losses at the gene ends were 6 bases for V and 0 bases for J; bases not matched to a gene: 8. Germline CDR1 and CDR2: SGDLS and YYNGEE. The CDR3 contains 15 residues. Source study methods: Reference gene primers were amplified, and this amplification served to estimate nucleated cell counts. The method was immunoSEQ multiplex PCR; TCRdb's version includes in-frame clones alone and lacks a portion of them. D and trimming were read from the DNA, whereas the V and J calls and clone size are those reported in that table. The sample includes roughly 160,000 clones, around 84% of them seen just once. The source is a woman of 80 years or more with COVID-19, enrolled during active disease. Sequencing was carried out using peripheral blood. V usage is TRBV9 and J usage is TRBJ1-2; the match to TRBD1 covers 7 bases. CDR3 in DNA: TGTGCCAGCACCCCTCCCAGGGGGACTAACTATGGCTACACCTTC. Translation: CASTPPRGTNYGYTF. The variable domain in full, with the rest retrieved from reference TRBV9 and TRBJ1-2, is DSGVTQTPKHLITATGQRVTLRCSPRSGDLSVYWYQQSLDQGLQFLIQYYNGEERAKGNILERFSAQQFPDLHSELNLSSLELGDSALYFCASTPPRGTNYGYTFGSGTRLTVV.